The present TCR beta chain was sequenced within a study of blood T cell repertoires in COVID-19 (dated by TCRdb to 2019 to 2021). With respect to the entire study: Collaborator samples came from the United States, Italy and Spain and covered acute and convalescent phases of COVID-19. The material from the prospective study consisted of cDNA or gDNA derived from T cells, B-cell-depleted T cells, or PBMCs. The dataset comprised deeply sampled blood TCRbeta repertoires from subjects exposed to, actively infected with, or recovered from COVID-19. The repertoires were made available in a free public database intended to serve as a resource for research on the immune response to SARS-CoV-2. Samples were obtained from the ongoing ImmuneRACE study (first 160 participants) and from 1,254 subjects provided by 6 global collaborators. Nearly every sample came with metadata listing a de-identified subject ID, COVID-19 status, age in years and sex. Where available, HLA class I and class II types were taken from metadata supplied by the sample provider and were not determined by assay-based typing. Overall results and qualifications from the work: How much clinical and demographic metadata was included differed by source and by participant, and the metadata was provided uncurated.

For this clone: Which antigen it targets is not known. Within one base of it there is no much larger clone, and no base qualities were kept.

TCRbeta CDR3 regions were amplified from genomic DNA using the immunoSEQ Assay, a bias-controlled multiplex PCR. In the original analysis: The number of nucleated cells in each sample was estimated by amplification of reference gene primers within the assay. Sequence reads were collapsed and filtered to measure the absolute abundance of every unique TCRbeta CDR3 rearrangement. Productive Simpson clonality was computed per sample as the square root of Simpson's diversity index over productive rearrangements. TCRdb carries this immuneACCESS record with in-frame sequences only. Its versions omit some clonotypes, under half of them owing to an unresolved V gene in the studies checked, with the rest unexplained. D and trimming come from the DNA, and the V and J calls and clone size come from that table. The sample profile shows some 150,000 clones; about 85% of them were found once. 3.5% to 5% of the sample is taken by the ten largest.

Taken from the germline V gene, the CDR1 and CDR2 loops are SGHVS and FNYEAQ. V lost 2 bases and J lost 7 bases, and the count of bases not matched to a germline gene is 4. The CDR3 goes from the cysteine to the phenylalanine over 13 residues. The sequence is cut down to CDR3 DNA, 39 bases in frame from base 1. Whole blood was collected in K2EDTA tubes by collaborating institutions according to the institutions' own protocols. For TCRbeta analysis, collaborator samples were shipped as frozen whole blood, as isolated PBMCs, or as DNA extracted from either sample type. Sequencing used peripheral blood. This clonotype was obtained from a woman in her fifties or sixties with active or convalescent COVID-19. The receptor chain draws on TRBV7-6 and TRBJ1-1; TRBD1 lines up with 7 middle nucleotides. In nucleotide form, the sequence is TGTGCCAGCAGCTTAAGACAGGGCGGTGAAGCTTTCTTT. Its protein product is CASSLRQGGEAFF.